This T cell receptor (beta chain) comes out of a study of T cells in Graves' hyperthyroidism and ophthalmopathy. Researchers amplified the TCR beta CDR3 regions from RNA transcripts. The HTBI primer set drove a first-round RT-PCR of the TCR CDR3. TCRdb reanalysed the multiplex PCR reads using MiXCR and keeps one entry per CDR3 protein. The profile shows 300,000 or so distinct CDR3 sequences, approximately 15% of them singletons. Lactation, pregnancy, other autoimmune disease or uncontrolled infection led to exclusion of patients. This clonotype was seen only a few times. Its cognate antigen is unknown. Overall study results and limits: In the blood, most expanded thyroid clonotypes above 0.001 appeared as well. Ophthalmopathy prediction by the model preceded onset by a median approximately six months. Separating ophthalmopathy from stable hyperthyroidism was achieved by a 13 V-J model.

The CDR3 loop spans 14 amino acids. The V and J ends lost 3 bases and 4 bases respectively, with 7 bases between them. This chain links TRBV12-3 or TRBV12-4 with TRBJ1-6; D remains ambiguous. Specimen: blood. The sequence was obtained from a woman aged 55 to 70 with Graves' ophthalmopathy. In DNA, the CDR3 is TGTGCCAGCAGTTTGCAACTTTATAATTCACCCCTCCACTTT. Protein: CASSLQLYNSPLHF.